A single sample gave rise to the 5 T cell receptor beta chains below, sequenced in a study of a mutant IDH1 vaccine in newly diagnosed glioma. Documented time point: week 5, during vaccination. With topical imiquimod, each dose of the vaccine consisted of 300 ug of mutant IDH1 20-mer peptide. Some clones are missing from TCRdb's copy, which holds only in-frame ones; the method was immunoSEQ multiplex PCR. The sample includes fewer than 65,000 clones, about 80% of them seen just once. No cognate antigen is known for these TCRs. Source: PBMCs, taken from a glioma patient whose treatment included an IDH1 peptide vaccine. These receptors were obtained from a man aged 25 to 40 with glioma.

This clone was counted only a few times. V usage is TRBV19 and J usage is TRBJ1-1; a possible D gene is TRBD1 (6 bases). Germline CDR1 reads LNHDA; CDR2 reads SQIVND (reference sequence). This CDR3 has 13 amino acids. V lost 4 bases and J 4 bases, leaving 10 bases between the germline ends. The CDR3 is CASSKGGFTEAFF. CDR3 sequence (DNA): TGTGCCAGTAGTAAAGGGGGATTCACTGAAGCTTTCTTT.

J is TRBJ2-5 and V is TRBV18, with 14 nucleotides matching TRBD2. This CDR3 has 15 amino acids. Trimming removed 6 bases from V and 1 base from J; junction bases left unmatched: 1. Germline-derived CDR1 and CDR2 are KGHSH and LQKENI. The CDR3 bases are TGTGCCAGCTCCGGGACTAGCGGGGGCCAAGAGACCCAGTACTTC. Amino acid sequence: CASSGTSGGQETQYF.

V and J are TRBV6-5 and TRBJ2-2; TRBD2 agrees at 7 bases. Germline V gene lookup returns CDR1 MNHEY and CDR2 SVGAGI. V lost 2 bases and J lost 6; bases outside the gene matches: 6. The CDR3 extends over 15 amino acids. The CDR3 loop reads CASSYAGLPPGELFF. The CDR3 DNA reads TGTGCCAGCAGTTACGCGGGACTACCCCCCGGGGAGCTGTTTTTT.

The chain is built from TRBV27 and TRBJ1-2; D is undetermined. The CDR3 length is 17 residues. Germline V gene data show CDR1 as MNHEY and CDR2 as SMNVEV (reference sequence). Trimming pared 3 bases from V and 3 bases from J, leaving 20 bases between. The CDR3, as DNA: TGTGCCAGCAGTTTGGCAGCGACACCCGACACCTACTATGGCTACACCTTC. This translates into CASSLAATPDTYYGYTF.

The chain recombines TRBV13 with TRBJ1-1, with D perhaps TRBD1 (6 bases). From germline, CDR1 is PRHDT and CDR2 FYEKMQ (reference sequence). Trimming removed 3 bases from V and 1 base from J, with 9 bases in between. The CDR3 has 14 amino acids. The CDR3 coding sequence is TGTGCCAGCAGCTTTGGACAGTCGAACACTGAAGCTTTCTTT. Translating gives CASSFGQSNTEAFF.